These 15 T cell receptor beta chains share one sample of origin, sequenced in a study of blood T cell repertoires in COVID-19. Using immunoSEQ multiplex PCR, the repertoire was profiled, and TCRdb retains in-frame clones only, with some absent. The table records about 430,000 clones, around nine tenths of them present only once. Source material: PBMCs or T cells enriched from blood (not recorded which). The receptor source for this set is a woman aged 18-30 years who had been exposed to COVID-19.

The chain employs TRBV21-1 and TRBJ1-1. TRBV21-1 is tagged as a pseudogene. The CDR3 extends over 15 amino acids. CDR3 nucleotide sequence: TGTGCCAGCAGCAAAACAATCTCCGGCGGGTCTGAAGCTTTCTTT. As protein: CASSKTISGGSEAFF.

The gene calls are TRBV18 and TRBJ2-7; TRBD1 is a possible D gene (6 bases). CDR3 size: 16 residues. V gave up 1 base and J gave up 2 bases, with 15 bases separating them. CDR1 KGHSH and CDR2 LQKENI come from the germline V gene. The CDR3 nucleotides read TGTGCCAGCTCACCACAGGGGGTGACGGCGGCCTACGAGCAGTACTTC. It codes for CASSPQGVTAAYEQYF.

CDR3 in amino acids: CASSREGISGRGGNEQFF. In DNA, the CDR3 is TGTGCCAGCAGCCGGGAGGGAATAAGCGGGAGAGGCGGCAATGAGCAGTTCTTC. The chain recombines TRBV25-1 with TRBJ2-1; 8 bases align to TRBD2. The CDR3 has 18 amino acids. V shed 6 bases, J shed 6 bases, and the junction held 19 bases outside the gene matches. The germline gives CDR1 MGHDK, CDR2 SYGVNS.

The chain employs TRBV25-1 and TRBJ1-5; D remains ambiguous. This CDR3 is built from 12 residues. CDR1 is MGHDK and CDR2 is SYGVNS in the germline V gene. Trimming pared 6 bases from V and 6 bases from J, leaving 9 bases between. As DNA, the CDR3 is TGTGCCAGCAGCCAGTATGGTCAGCCCCAGCATTTT. Its protein product is CASSQYGQPQHF. Complete variable domain (other parts from reference TRBV25-1 and TRBJ1-5): EADIYQTPRYLVIGTGKKITLECSQTMGHDKMYWYQQDPGMELHLIHYSYGVNSTEKGDLSSESTVSRIRTEHFPLTLESARPSHTSQYLCASSQYGQPQHFGDGTRLSIL.

The chain is built from TRBV5-1 and TRBJ2-1, with 12 bases matching TRBD2. The CDR3 sequence is 19 residues long. Per germline, CDR1 SGHRS and CDR2 YFSETQ. Trimming cost V 0 bases and J 6 bases; bases outside gene matches: 13. In nucleotides, the CDR3 is TGCGCCAGCAGCTTGGCAGCCTCGACTAGCGGGAGACGGGGCAATGAGCAGTTCTTC. It codes for CASSLAASTSGRRGNEQFF.

This chain connects TRBV2 to TRBJ1-2; 7 nucleotides agree with TRBD1. The trim removed 8 bases at V and 4 bases at J, leaving 10 bases unmatched. Per the germline V gene, CDR1 is SNHLY and CDR2 is FYNNEI. The CDR3 is 14 amino acids. As DNA, the CDR3 is TGTGCCAGCGAACCGCCGGGGACAGCCTATGGCTACACCTTC. Residues: CASEPPGTAYGYTF.

The gene calls are TRBV11-1 and TRBJ1-1, with D tentatively TRBD1 (6 bases). V lost 5 bases and J 5 bases, leaving 12 bases between the germline ends. The CDR3 has 13 amino acids. Germline V lookup: CDR1 SGHAT, CDR2 FQDESV (reference sequence). The CDR3 sequence is CASSDTGYTEAFF. CDR3 in DNA: TGTGCCAGCAGCGATACAGGGTATACTGAAGCTTTCTTT.

This clone turned up a few times. The rearrangement joins TRBV27 to TRBJ2-1; 7 nucleotides match TRBD1. The V segment lost 6 bases and the J segment 4 bases; nucleotides outside the gene matches: 6. CDR3 length equals 14 residues. Germline CDR1 reads MNHEY; CDR2 reads SMNVEV (reference sequence). This CDR3 is CASRYRGSYNEQFF. CDR3 nucleotide sequence: TGTGCCAGCAGATACAGGGGAAGTTACAATGAGCAGTTCTTC.

The chain recombines TRBV6-2 or TRBV6-3 with TRBJ2-7; D possibly corresponds to TRBD1 (6 bases). Per the germline V gene, CDR1 is MNHEY and CDR2 is SVGEGT. The length of the CDR3 is 13 residues. V dropped 5 bases and J dropped 6 bases, with 14 bases sitting between them. Here the CDR3 reads CASSLTGWGEQYF. CDR3 in DNA: TGTGCCAGCAGTCTTACAGGGTGGGGCGAGCAGTACTTC.

Details on this clone: Other nucleotide sequences from this sample produce the same CDR3. The genes are TRBV19 and TRBJ1-6, with 9 bases lining up with TRBD1. The V segment lost 1 base and the J segment 7 bases; nucleotides outside the gene matches: 2. Germline V gene data show CDR1 as LNHDA and CDR2 as SQIVND (reference sequence). This CDR3 is built from 15 residues. The CDR3 is CASSIGQGGNSPLHF. CDR3 DNA sequence: TGTGCCAGTAGTATAGGACAGGGGGGGAATTCACCCCTCCACTTT. Supplemented by reference TRBV19 and TRBJ1-6, the full variable domain reads DGGITQSPKYLFRKEGQNVTLSCEQNLNHDAMYWYRQDPGQGLRLIYYSQIVNDFQKGDIAEGYSVSREKKESFPLTVTSAQKNPTAFYLCASSIGQGGNSPLHFGNGTRLTVT.

V and J are TRBV11-2 and TRBJ1-4; 12 positions match TRBD1. The CDR3 contains 17 residues. Germline values: CDR1 SGHAT, CDR2 FQNNGV. J lost 5 bases, V lost 6 bases, and 10 bases had no gene match. DNA of the CDR3: TGTGCCAGCAGTAGGGGACAGGGGGCAGCTTTGAATGAAAAACTGTTTTTT. It is translated as CASSRGQGAALNEKLFF.

The V call is TRBV28, the J call TRBJ1-6; the match to TRBD1 covers 7 bases. Germline CDR1 and CDR2: MDHEN and SYDVKM. This CDR3 is built from 14 residues. V dropped 6 bases and J dropped 12; count of bases not matched to a gene: 11. CDR3 sequence reads: CASSAATGYGPLHF. In nucleotides, the CDR3 is TGTGCCAGCAGCGCCGCGACAGGGTATGGACCCCTCCACTTT.

V gene TRBV5-5 combines with J gene TRBJ2-4; 8 bases are a match to TRBD2. The length of the CDR3 is 13 residues. V trimming: 4 bases; J trimming: 9 bases; junction bases outside the gene matches: 6. CDR1 and CDR2 (germline): SGHKS, YYEKEE (reference sequence). CDR3 protein: CASSPGGAIIQYF. In DNA, the CDR3 is TGTGCCAGCAGCCCCGGGGGGGCAATCATTCAGTACTTC.

The rearrangement links TRBV18 to TRBJ1-5, with 7 bases aligning to TRBD1. J was trimmed by 5 bases and V by 2 bases; bases with no gene match: 6. Germline V lookup: CDR1 KGHSH, CDR2 LQKENI. The CDR3 extends over 15 amino acids. CDR3 sequence: CASSPRTGGDQPQHF. CDR3 DNA sequence: TGTGCCAGCTCACCAAGGACAGGCGGAGATCAGCCCCAGCATTTT.

The V gene is TRBV15, the J gene TRBJ1-2, with D possibly being TRBD1 (5 bases). The CDR3 runs to 15 residues. The germline gives CDR1 LNHNV, CDR2 YYDKDF (reference sequence). V lost 0 bases to trimming and J lost 7 bases, with 15 bases between them. The CDR3 here is CATSRDLGGSSGYTF. In nucleotides, the CDR3 is TGTGCCACCAGCAGAGATCTTGGGGGGTCGAGTGGCTACACCTTC.